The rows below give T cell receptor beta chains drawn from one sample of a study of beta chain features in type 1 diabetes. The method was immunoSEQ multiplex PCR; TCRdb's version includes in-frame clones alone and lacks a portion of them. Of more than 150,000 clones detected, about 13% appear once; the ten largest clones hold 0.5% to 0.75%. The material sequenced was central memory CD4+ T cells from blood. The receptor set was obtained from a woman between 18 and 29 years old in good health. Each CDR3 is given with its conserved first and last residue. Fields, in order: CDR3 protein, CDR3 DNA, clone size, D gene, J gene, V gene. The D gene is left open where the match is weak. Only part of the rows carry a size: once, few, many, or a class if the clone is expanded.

CDR3: CASIDRRRSGSYNEQFF; DNA: TGTGCCAGCATCGACAGGCGGCGGTCCGGCTCCTACAATGAGCAGTTCTTC; size: NA; D: NA; J: TRBJ2-1; V: TRBV5-4
CDR3: CASSLDRVTYNEQFF; DNA: TGTGCCAGCAGTCTAGACAGGGTAACCTACAATGAGCAGTTCTTC; size: NA; D: TRBD1; J: TRBJ2-1; V: TRBV6-1
CDR3: CASSYGRGTGELFF; DNA: TGTGCCAGCAGTTACGGGAGGGGCACCGGGGAGCTGTTTTTT; size: few; D: TRBD2; J: TRBJ2-2; V: TRBV6-6
CDR3: CASSRDRATGGYTF; DNA: TGTGCCAGCAGCCGCGACAGGGCAACAGGTGGCTACACCTTC; size: NA; D: TRBD1; J: TRBJ1-2; V: TRBV7-9
CDR3: CASSPREVKRLSGNEQFF; DNA: TGTGCCAGCAGCCCAAGGGAAGTAAAGCGGTTGTCCGGCAATGAGCAGTTCTTC; size: few; D: NA; J: TRBJ2-1; V: TRBV7-3
CDR3: CASSLVKRTEIYEQYF; DNA: TGTGCCAGCAGCTTGGTTAAGCGGACAGAGATCTACGAGCAGTACTTC; size: few; D: NA; J: TRBJ2-7; V: TRBV5-4
CDR3: CASSQGWDRGSYEQYF; DNA: TGCGCCAGCAGCCAAGGTTGGGACAGGGGCTCCTACGAGCAGTACTTC; size: NA; D: TRBD1; J: TRBJ2-7; V: TRBV4-3
CDR3: CASRVQGSGANVLTF; DNA: TGTGCCAGCAGGGTGCAGGGATCTGGGGCCAACGTCCTGACTTTC; size: NA; D: NA; J: TRBJ2-6; V: TRBV2
CDR3: CSVLRLAGVSYEQYF; DNA: TGCAGCGTTCTCCGACTAGCGGGAGTATCTTACGAGCAGTACTTC; size: NA; D: TRBD2; J: TRBJ2-7; V: TRBV29-1
CDR3: CASRMRTSGIGTDTQYF; DNA: TGCGCCAGCAGGATGCGGACTAGCGGGATTGGCACAGATACGCAGTATTTT; size: many; D: TRBD2; J: TRBJ2-3; V: TRBV4-1
CDR3: CASSPREMGYEQYF; DNA: TGTGCCAGCAGTCCTAGGGAGATGGGGTACGAGCAGTACTTC; size: NA; D: NA; J: TRBJ2-7; V: TRBV27
CDR3: CASSPRQGARVYGYTF; DNA: TGTGCCAGCAGCCCGAGACAGGGGGCAAGAGTCTATGGCTACACCTTC; size: few; D: TRBD1; J: TRBJ1-2; V: TRBV7-2
CDR3: CASSVGTGGRQPQHF; DNA: TGTGCCAGCAGCGTAGGGACAGGGGGCCGTCAGCCCCAGCATTTT; size: NA; D: TRBD1; J: TRBJ1-5; V: TRBV9
CDR3: CASSAGQGRLQPQHF; DNA: TGTGCCAGCAGCGCCGGACAGGGGAGGCTTCAGCCCCAGCATTTT; size: few; D: TRBD1; J: TRBJ1-5; V: TRBV2
CDR3: CASSTGGSGANVLTF; DNA: TGTGCCAGCAGCACAGGGGGCTCTGGGGCCAACGTCCTGACTTTC; size: many; D: TRBD1; J: TRBJ2-6; V: TRBV6-1
CDR3: CASSLRLSGANVLTF; DNA: TGTGCCAGCAGCTTGCGACTCTCTGGGGCCAACGTCCTGACTTTC; size: NA; D: NA; J: TRBJ2-6; V: TRBV5-6
CDR3: CSVRGHRGGEDNEQFF; DNA: TGCAGCGTTCGAGGCCACCGGGGGGGGGAAGACAATGAGCAGTTCTTC; size: NA; D: TRBD2; J: TRBJ2-1; V: TRBV29-1
CDR3: CASSLVTGGVTGELFF; DNA: TGTGCCAGCAGCTTAGTCACTGGGGGGGTAACCGGGGAGCTGTTTTTT; size: NA; D: TRBD2; J: TRBJ2-2; V: TRBV11-2
CDR3: CASSPGDIHGYTF; DNA: TGTGCCAGCAGCCCAGGGGACATTCATGGCTACACCTTC; size: many; D: NA; J: TRBJ1-2; V: TRBV4-2
CDR3: CASSAALMSGDTDTQYF; DNA: TGCGCCAGCAGCGCCGCCTTGATGTCAGGGGACACAGATACGCAGTATTTT; size: few; D: NA; J: TRBJ2-3; V: TRBV5-1
CDR3: CASKGANTGELFF; DNA: TGTGCCAGCAAAGGGGCGAACACCGGGGAGCTGTTTTTT; size: few; D: NA; J: TRBJ2-2; V: TRBV25-1
CDR3: CAWSVGLAGVETQYF; DNA: TGTGCCTGGAGTGTGGGGCTAGCGGGAGTAGAGACCCAGTACTTC; size: many; D: TRBD2; J: TRBJ2-5; V: TRBV30
CDR3: CASSRGTSGSADTQYF; DNA: TGTGCCAGCAGCCGTGGGACTAGCGGGAGTGCAGATACGCAGTATTTT; size: once; D: TRBD2; J: TRBJ2-3; V: TRBV11-3
CDR3: CSVEERASGSQYF; DNA: TGCAGCGTGGAGGAGAGGGCTAGCGGGAGTCAGTACTTC; size: NA; D: TRBD2; J: TRBJ2-7; V: TRBV29-1
CDR3: CASSLRVEQFF; DNA: TGTGCCAGCAGTTTGAGGGTTGAGCAGTTCTTC; size: few; D: NA; J: TRBJ2-1; V: TRBV6-6
CDR3: CACDRRAGNEQFF; DNA: TGTGCCTGCGACCGGAGGGCAGGTAATGAGCAGTTCTTC; size: NA; D: NA; J: TRBJ2-1; V: TRBV30
CDR3: CASSHTPGAVNYGYTF; DNA: TGTGCCAGCAGCCACACTCCAGGGGCCGTTAACTATGGCTACACCTTC; size: NA; D: NA; J: TRBJ1-2; V: TRBV14
CDR3: CASSPPGDEQYF; DNA: TGTGCCAGCAGTCCCCCGGGGGACGAGCAGTACTTC; size: NA; D: NA; J: TRBJ2-7; V: TRBV28
CDR3: CASSPTPDTQYF; DNA: TGTGCCAGCAGCCCAACTCCAGATACGCAGTATTTT; size: few; D: NA; J: TRBJ2-3; V: TRBV25-1
CDR3: CSVELGAGRYF; DNA: TGCAGCGTTGAACTGGGGGCTGGTAGGTACTTC; size: NA; D: NA; J: TRBJ2-7; V: TRBV29-1
CDR3: CASQDSGTSPYEQYF; DNA: TGTGCCAGCCAGGACTCCGGGACTTCACCCTACGAGCAGTACTTC; size: NA; D: NA; J: TRBJ2-7; V: TRBV19
CDR3: CASSFGHRGQETQYF; DNA: TGTGCCAGCAGCTTTGGCCACAGGGGACAAGAGACCCAGTACTTC; size: NA; D: TRBD1; J: TRBJ2-5; V: TRBV7-7
CDR3: CASSLEGTGKFF; DNA: TGTGCCAGCAGCTTAGAGGGGACAGGGAAGTTCTTC; size: few; D: TRBD1; J: TRBJ2-1; V: TRBV11-2
CDR3: CASSPRDYNEQFF; DNA: TGTGCCAGCAGCCCCAGGGACTACAATGAGCAGTTCTTC; size: few; D: NA; J: TRBJ2-1; V: TRBV5-4
CDR3: CASSRLPLNEQFF; DNA: TGTGCCAGCAGCCGATTACCCCTAAATGAGCAGTTCTTC; size: few; D: NA; J: TRBJ2-1; V: TRBV28
CDR3: CASSADFTGELFF; DNA: TGTGCCAGCTCAGCGGACTTCACCGGGGAGCTGTTTTTT; size: NA; D: NA; J: TRBJ2-2; V: TRBV18
CDR3: CAWNRQVSYNEQFF; DNA: TGTGCCTGGAACAGACAGGTCTCCTACAATGAGCAGTTCTTC; size: few; D: NA; J: TRBJ2-1; V: TRBV30